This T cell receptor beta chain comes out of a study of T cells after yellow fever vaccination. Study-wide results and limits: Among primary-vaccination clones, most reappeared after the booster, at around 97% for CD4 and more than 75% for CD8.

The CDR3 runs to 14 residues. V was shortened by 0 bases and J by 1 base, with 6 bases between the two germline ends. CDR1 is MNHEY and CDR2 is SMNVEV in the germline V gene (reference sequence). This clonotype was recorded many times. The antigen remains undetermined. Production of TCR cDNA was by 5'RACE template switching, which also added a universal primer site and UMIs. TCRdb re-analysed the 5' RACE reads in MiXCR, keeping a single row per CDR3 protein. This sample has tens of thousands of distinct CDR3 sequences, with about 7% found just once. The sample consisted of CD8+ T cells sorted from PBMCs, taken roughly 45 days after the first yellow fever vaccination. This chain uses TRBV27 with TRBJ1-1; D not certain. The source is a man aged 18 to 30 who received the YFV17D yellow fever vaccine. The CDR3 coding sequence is TGTGCCAGCAGTTTATCAGGGAGGAACACTGAAGCTTTCTTT. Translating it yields CASSLSGRNTEAFF.